Listed here are 18 T cell receptor beta chains from one sample, sequenced in a study of cytomegalovirus exposure and HLA in healthy donors (dated by TCRdb to the late 2010s). The library came from the immunoSEQ multiplex PCR assay. For the multiplex PCR, a mixture combining 60 forward primers for TCR Vbeta segments and 13 reverse primers for TCR Jbeta segments was used. The table was pulled from immuneACCESS by TCRdb, which kept in-frame rearrangements only. Such tables lose some clones; where checked, under half of the loss comes from unresolved V genes, and the rest has no known cause. This sample comprises approximately 130,000 clones, under 85% of them detected only once. Jointly, the top ten make up 3.1% of the sample. Material: PBMCs. These receptors originate from a man aged 30 to 39 in good health and CMV-seronegative.

The chain joins TRBV6-6 to TRBJ1-4, with 9 bases identical to TRBD1. The CDR3 extends over 16 amino acids. The trim removed 2 bases at V and 8 bases at J, leaving 9 bases unmatched. Germline V gene sequence: CDR1 MNHNY, CDR2 SVGAGI (reference sequence). The CDR3 here is CASSYRDRGGDEKLFF. CDR3 nucleotide sequence: TGTGCCAGCAGTTACCGCGACAGGGGGGGAGACGAAAAACTGTTTTTT.

The rearrangement joins TRBV27 to TRBJ2-1, with a weak D call TRBD1 (5 bases). V lost 0 bases and J lost 2, with 8 bases in between. The germline V gene has CDR1 MNHEY and CDR2 SMNVEV (reference sequence). The CDR3 runs to 15 residues. CDR3 nucleotides: TGTGCCAGCAGTTTATCGGGGCTCACCTACAATGAGCAGTTCTTC. Protein sequence: CASSLSGLTYNEQFF.

The chain employs TRBV10-1 and TRBJ2-3; D possibly corresponds to TRBD2 (5 bases). Deletions cut 3 bases from V and 4 bases from J, with 23 bases between. In germline, CDR1 is WNHNN, CDR2 SYGVQD (reference sequence). CDR3 length: 18 residues. CDR3 sequence reads: CASSDGEGSLIRPDTQYF. CDR3 coding DNA: TGCGCCAGCAGTGACGGGGAAGGTTCCTTAATTAGACCAGATACGCAGTATTTT.

The chain is built from TRBV9 and TRBJ1-1; tentatively, D is TRBD1 (6 bases). The germline V and J ends were trimmed by 3 bases and 2 bases, with 8 bases remaining between them. The CDR3 extends over 13 amino acids. CDR1 and CDR2 from the germline V gene are SGDLS and YYNGEE. The CDR3 loop is CASSGQDNTEAFF. The CDR3 DNA reads as TGTGCCAGCAGCGGACAGGATAACACTGAAGCTTTCTTT.

This chain uses TRBV5-1 with TRBJ2-7; tentative D call: TRBD1 (6 bases). V was pared by 5 bases and J by 5 bases, with 11 bases between. The CDR3 has 12 residues. Germline-derived CDR1 and CDR2 are SGHRS and YFSETQ. This CDR3 is CASSIQGNEQYF. The CDR3 nucleotides are TGCGCCAGCAGTATCCAGGGGAACGAGCAGTACTTC.

V and J are TRBV25-1 and TRBJ1-5; D possibly corresponds to TRBD1 (5 bases). The V and J ends lost 7 bases and 4 bases respectively, with 11 bases between them. Germline values: CDR1 MGHDK, CDR2 SYGVNS. The CDR3 spans 13 residues. CDR3 coding DNA: TGTGCCAGCACCACAGGCCTAAATCAGCCCCAGCATTTT. It yields the protein CASTTGLNQPQHF.

This chain uses TRBV6-4 with TRBJ1-1, with TRBD1 matching over 10 bases. J lost 5 bases, V lost 4 bases, and 7 bases had no gene match. Germline assignment: CDR1 MRHNA and CDR2 SNTAGT. The CDR3 is made up of 15 amino acids. The CDR3: CASSVDRGWGTEAFF. CDR3 sequence (DNA): TGTGCCAGCAGTGTGGACAGGGGGTGGGGGACTGAAGCTTTCTTT.

V is TRBV6-5 and J is TRBJ2-2; TRBD2 agrees at 8 bases. V shed 5 bases and J 8 bases; nucleotides not matched to a gene: 7. Germline CDR1 is MNHEY and CDR2 is SVGAGI. CDR3 length: 14 amino acids. CDR3 region: CASSPPAGGGELFF. CDR3 DNA: TGTGCCAGCAGTCCGCCGGCGGGAGGAGGGGAGCTGTTTTTT.

This clone appeared a few times. CDR3 nucleotide sequence: TGTGCCAGCAGGGAGACAGGGGGCTCGGGTGAGCAGTTCTTC. Protein sequence: CASRETGGSGEQFF. This sequence joins TRBV4-2 and TRBJ2-1, with TRBD1 matching over 10 bases. V gave up 6 bases and J gave up 9 bases; unmatched junction bases: 8. Germline V gives CDR1 LGHNA, CDR2 YNFKEQ. The CDR3 runs to 14 residues.

The chain combines TRBV4-3 with TRBJ1-1, with 7 nucleotides matching TRBD1. From germline, CDR1 is LGHNA and CDR2 YSLEER. J lost 3 bases, V lost 8 bases, and 9 bases had no gene match. The CDR3 has 14 amino acids. CDR3 nucleotides: TGCGCCAGCCGCCTCAGGGGGGCGGACACTGAAGCTTTCTTT. Encoded protein: CASRLRGADTEAFF.

The CDR3, as DNA: TGTGCCAGCAGCAAATTCGTGCAGGGGAACACTGAAGCTTTCTTT. This codes for CASSKFVQGNTEAFF. The rearrangement links TRBV7-2 to TRBJ1-1; D may be TRBD1 (5 bases). The CDR3 is 15 residues long. Germline values: CDR1 SGHTA, CDR2 FQGNSA. V was clipped by 5 bases and J by 1 base, with 14 bases between them.

The rearrangement links TRBV2 to TRBJ2-7, with TRBD2 identical over 13 bases. The germline V gene encodes CDR1 SNHLY and CDR2 FYNNEI. CDR3 length: 15 amino acids. With V trimmed by 7 bases and J by 7 bases, 10 bases remained unmatched. The DNA of the CDR3 is TGTGCCAGCAAAAGGACTAGCGGGGGCCCGGGGGAGCAGTACTTC. The encoded protein is CASKRTSGGPGEQYF.

This clone turned up a few times. The J gene is TRBJ2-4, the V gene TRBV30, with D perhaps matching TRBD2 (6 bases). This CDR3 comprises 14 residues. The ends were cut back, 4 bases at V and 8 bases at J, with 18 bases in the middle. Looked up from germline, CDR1 is GTSNPN and CDR2 is SVGIG (reference sequence). For the CDR3, the DNA is TGTGCCTGGATCAATCCGGGAGAGGGGTACATTCAGTACTTC. This codes for CAWINPGEGYIQYF.

This clone has only one observation. CDR3 protein: CASSQESSLPSYEQYF. The CDR3 DNA reads TGTGCCAGCAGCCAAGAGAGTAGTCTTCCATCCTACGAGCAGTACTTC. V usage is TRBV4-2 and J usage is TRBJ2-7; no firm D call. Trimming cost V 0 bases and J 1 base, with 13 bases left between them. Germline V gene sequence: CDR1 LGHNA, CDR2 YNFKEQ. The CDR3 has 16 residues.

A single count supports this clone. The chain joins TRBV4-1 to TRBJ2-5, with 9 bases lining up with TRBD2. This CDR3 has 14 residues. Germline V lookup: CDR1 MGHRA, CDR2 YSYEKL. The V segment lost 8 bases and the J segment 2 bases; nucleotides outside the gene matches: 6. Written as DNA, the CDR3 is TGCGCCAGCCTGGCGGGGGGGAAACAAGAGACCCAGTACTTC. The encoded protein is CASLAGGKQETQYF.

This clone was seen more than once but under ten times. One end of the junction fails to match germline, which may point to a read error. Other DNA sequences from this sample encode an identical CDR3 as well. The chain employs TRBV7-7 and TRBJ2-3; 8 bases are a match to TRBD2. This CDR3 contains 15 residues. CDR1 is SSHAT, CDR2 FNYEAQ, per germline (reference sequence). For the CDR3, the DNA is TGTGCTAGCAGCTTGGACGGGGGGGCGGCAGATACGCAGTATTTT. Translating it yields CASSLDGGAADTQYF.

J is TRBJ1-5 and V is TRBV28; a possible D gene is TRBD1 (5 bases). CDR3 length: 15 residues. The germline CDR1 and CDR2 sequences are MDHEN and SYDVKM. The ends were cut back, 6 bases at V and 8 bases at J, with 20 bases in the middle. DNA for the CDR3: TGTGCCAGCAGACCGAATACCGGGACTCAAGAGCCCCAGCATTTT. Translating it yields CASRPNTGTQEPQHF.

This clone was picked up a small number of times. V gene TRBV4-1 combines with J gene TRBJ2-7, with 9 nucleotides matching TRBD2. Trimming at V came to 1 base and at J to 5 bases, leaving 9 bases not matched to a gene. This CDR3 spans 16 amino acids. Germline CDR1 MGHRA, CDR2 YSYEKL. The CDR3 nucleotides read TGCGCCAGCAGCCAAGTAAAGGGCGGGAGGGCCCACGAGCAGTACTTC. Amino acids: CASSQVKGGRAHEQYF.